Below, 4 T cell receptor beta chains from the same sample are listed, as sequenced in a study of T cell clonality in common variable immunodeficiency. Assay used: immunoSEQ multiplex PCR; TCRdb lists only in-frame clones, some missing. Singletons are absent from the sample, which has some 33,000 clones. The source material was peripheral blood mononuclear cells. These receptors came from a person aged 18 to 70 in good health.

This clone was seen many times. The read stops 3 residues short of the end of the CDR3; the missing end is completed from the germline J gene. The chain uses TRBV6-2 or TRBV6-3 and TRBJ1-1; D uncertain. Trimming removed 2 bases at V and 3 bases at J, with 10 bases between. CDR1 and CDR2 (germline): MNHEY, SVGEGT. This CDR3 has 14 residues. The sequenced part of the CDR3 DNA is TGTGCCAGCAGTTACGCGGAGACGGACACTGAA. Residues: CASSYAETDTE. The full CDR3 is CASSYAETDTEAFF.

This clone appeared many times. Read coverage stops 3 residues before the CDR3 terminus; the germline J gene supplies the remainder. The J gene is TRBJ2-2, the V gene TRBV7-2; 10 bases match TRBD1. CDR1 and CDR2 (germline): SGHTA, FQGNSA. This CDR3 is 14 amino acids long. The covered CDR3 bases are TGTGCCAGCAGCCACCGACAGGGGGCAGGAAAG. Protein: CASSHRQGAGK. The whole CDR3 reads CASSHRQGAGKLFF.

There are many counts of this clone. The read terminates 3 residues before the CDR3 end, so the remaining end is supplied by the germline J gene. The chain employs TRBV5-1 and TRBJ2-7, with D maybe TRBD1 (6 bases). This CDR3 has 15 amino acids. Germline assignment: CDR1 SGHRS and CDR2 YFSETQ. Trimming pared 4 bases from V and 2 bases from J, leaving 16 bases between. The DNA read from the CDR3 is TGCGCCAGCAGCATAGCATTACAGGGAGCCTACGAG. It codes for CASSIALQGAYE. The full CDR3 sequence reads CASSIALQGAYEQYF. The whole variable domain, filled in from reference TRBV5-1 and TRBJ2-7, reads KAGVTQTPRYLIKTRGQQVTLSCSPISGHRSVSWYQQTPGQGLQFLFEYFSETQRNKGNFPGRFSGRQFSNSRSEMNVSTLELGDSALYLCASSIALQGAYEQYFGPGTRLTVT.

About this clone itself: A read error is possible here, since a much larger clone lies one base away. The CDR3 is cut off 3 residues early in the read; its end comes from the germline J gene. The V call is TRBV7-6, the J call TRBJ1-4, with 12 bases lining up with TRBD1. The CDR3 runs 15 residues. Germline values: CDR1 SGHVS, CDR2 FNYEAQ. This CDR3 reads CASSSGQGANSPLFF. The CDR3 bases that were read are TGTGCCAGCAGCTCGGGACAGGGGGCTAATTCACCA.